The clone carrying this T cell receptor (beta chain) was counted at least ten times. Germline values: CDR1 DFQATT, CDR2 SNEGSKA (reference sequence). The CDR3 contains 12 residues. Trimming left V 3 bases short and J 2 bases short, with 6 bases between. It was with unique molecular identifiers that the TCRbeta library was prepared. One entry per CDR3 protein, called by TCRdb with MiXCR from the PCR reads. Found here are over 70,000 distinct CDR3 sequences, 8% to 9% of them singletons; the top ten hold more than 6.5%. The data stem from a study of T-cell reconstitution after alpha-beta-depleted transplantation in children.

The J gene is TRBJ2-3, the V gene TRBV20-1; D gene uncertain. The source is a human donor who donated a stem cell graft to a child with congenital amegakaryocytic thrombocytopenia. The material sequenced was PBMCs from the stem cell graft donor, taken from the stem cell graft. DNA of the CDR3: TGCAGTGCTAGTTACCCCACAGATACGCAGTATTTT. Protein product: CSASYPTDTQYF.